This TCR beta chain was found in a study of blood T cell repertoires in COVID-19. Across the whole study: Sample material is recorded as cDNA or gDNA derived from T cells, B-cell-depleted T cells, or PBMCs.

Authors' processing steps: Quantification of nucleated cells was approximated via reference gene primer amplification. Clones were read by immunoSEQ multiplex PCR, and TCRdb kept only the in-frame ones, dropping some. From that table come the V and J calls and clone size; the DNA was used to work out D and trimming. The data hold 120,000 to 150,000 clones, with just under 85% observed a single time. The CDR3 loop spans 14 amino acids. Trimming left V 2 bases short and J 3 bases short, with 14 bases between. Looked up from germline, CDR1 is GTSNPN and CDR2 is SVGIG (reference sequence). V usage is TRBV30 and J usage is TRBJ2-7, with D tentatively TRBD2 (6 bases). The sample consisted of peripheral blood. The clonotype originates from a woman aged 40 to 50 with active or convalescent COVID-19. The CDR3 here is CAWSSGYSHYEQYF. CDR3 DNA: TGTGCCTGGAGTAGCGGGTATTCCCACTACGAGCAGTACTTC.